This TCR beta chain is from a study of cytomegalovirus exposure and HLA in healthy donors. The PCR used 60 Vbeta and 13 Jbeta primers. The repertoire was sequenced with immunoSEQ multiplex PCR; TCRdb's copy has only in-frame clones and lacks some. The table includes more than 85,000 clones, approximately 81% detected once. The V gene's germline CDR1 is SGHDT and CDR2 YYEEEE. V lost 2 bases to trimming and J lost 3 bases, with 18 bases between them. The CDR3 is 17 amino acids. J is TRBJ1-5 and V is TRBV5-6; the D gene is possibly TRBD1 (6 bases). This receptor was identified in a female donor in good health and CMV-seropositive. The sequencing sample was made of PBMCs. The CDR3 loop is CASSLYLGGAINQPQHF. Here the CDR3 DNA reads TGTGCCAGCAGCTTATATCTCGGGGGGGCCATCAATCAGCCCCAGCATTTT.